This T cell receptor beta chain was captured by sequencing in a study of T cell responses to AZD1222 COVID-19 vaccine. This CDR3 region has 18 residues. From germline, CDR1 is SGHRS and CDR2 YFSETQ. V was trimmed by 0 bases and J by 6 bases, leaving 24 bases between them. Generated by immunoSEQ multiplex PCR, the TCRdb table keeps only in-frame clones and is missing some. The sample shows roughly 150,000 clones, 91% of them seen only once. The sequence derives from an adult in good health. The V gene is TRBV5-1, the J gene TRBJ1-2; D perhaps matches TRBD1 (6 bases). Specimen: peripheral blood, collected on day 0 of AZD1222 vaccination. CDR3 sequence (DNA): TGCGCCAGCAGCTTGGAGGCAGGGGCCTACGCCGGGTCCCATGGCTACACCTTC. It specifies CASSLEAGAYAGSHGYTF.